This entry features one T cell receptor beta chain sequence. In Cohort 3, a recovered donor had either two negative PCRs, clearance, or symptom resolution. This entry is derived from a study of blood T cell repertoires in COVID-19. Looking at the study overall: Spain, Italy and the United States supplied samples that represented acute and convalescent COVID-19. T cells, B-cell-depleted T cells, or PBMCs supplied cDNA or gDNA.

Sequenced by immunoSEQ multiplex PCR; TCRdb stores in-frame clones only, minus some. The sample shows approximately 470,000 clones, around 90% of them seen only once. Germline values: CDR1 SGHDN, CDR2 FVKESK. V lost 5 bases to trimming and J lost 9 bases, with 22 bases between them. The CDR3 runs to 15 residues. The V and J genes are TRBV14 and TRBJ1-1, with TRBD1 as a possible D gene (5 bases). The sequencing sample was made of PBMCs or T cells enriched from blood (not recorded which). This TCR came from a woman under 30 who had recovered from COVID-19. In nucleotides, the CDR3 is TGTGCCAGCAGCTTGCTCGGTTGGGCCGCGGGACAAGCTTTCTTT. Translated: CASSLLGWAAGQAFF.